This TCR beta chain is drawn from a study of chemoradiotherapy in HPV16-positive cancers. Study details: Functional T-cell assays on a couple of HPV16-positive patients' cells defined candidate HPV-specific clones and common TCR motifs.

Using immunoSEQ multiplex PCR, the repertoire was profiled, and TCRdb retains in-frame clones only, with some absent. The sample contains approximately 6,000 clones, 88% of which appear only once. Comments on this clone: Its antigen is unknown.

Findings and limits, study-wide: Better recurrence-free survival went with HPV-responsive T-cell expansion in HPV16-positive patients. HPV-specific T cells were functionally defined from only a couple of HPV16-positive patients. Candidate HPV-specific clones and E7-related TCR motifs grew in tumor during treatment.

The CDR3 has 11 residues. The germline CDR1 and CDR2 sequences are SNHLY and FYNNEI. Trimming took off 8 bases at V and 5 bases at J, with 9 bases between the two ends. The sample here was blood, taken from a patient who underwent chemoradiotherapy. The rearrangement links TRBV2 to TRBJ2-5; a possible D gene is TRBD2 (5 bases). The origin of this receptor is a human donor with HPV-associated anogenital cancer. For the CDR3, the DNA is TGTGCCAGCGGGAGTGTGGAGACCCAGTACTTC. This gives the protein CASGSVETQYF.